The 17 T cell receptor beta chains presented below share a single source sample, sequenced in a study of neurological immune-mediated disorders. TCRdb passed the 5' RACE reads through MiXCR, listing each CDR3 protein once. The table records about 30,000 distinct CDR3 sequences, around 5.9% of them present only once. Sequenced material: CD4+ T cells from blood. Receptors originate from a woman aged 45-60 years in good health.

This clonotype qualifies as medium-sized. The V gene is TRBV5-5, the J gene TRBJ1-1; D gene unclear. This CDR3 spans 14 amino acids. Germline CDR1 and CDR2: SGHKS and YYEKEE (reference sequence). Trimming cost V 4 bases and J 6 bases, with 16 bases left between them. Here the CDR3 DNA reads TGTGCCAGCAGCAATGTCACACGTATCCCTGAAGCTTTCTTT. Translated: CASSNVTRIPEAFF.

The sample holds many counts of this clonotype. The rearrangement uses TRBV9 and TRBJ2-1, with D perhaps TRBD1 or TRBD2 (5 bases each). This CDR3 contains 15 residues. Trimming stripped 0 bases from V and 4 bases from J, with 11 bases between. The V gene's germline CDR1 is SGDLS and CDR2 YYNGEE. The CDR3: CASSVGWGNYNEQFF. In DNA, the CDR3 is TGTGCCAGCAGCGTAGGGTGGGGGAATTACAATGAGCAGTTCTTC.

Many counts were recorded for this clonotype. The CDR3 reads CASSESQGPQYF. CDR3 DNA sequence: TGCGCCAGCAGTGAGTCTCAGGGGCCCCAGTACTTC. J is TRBJ2-7 and V is TRBV10-2; a weak D match, TRBD1 (6 bases). The CDR3 has 12 amino acids. Per the germline V gene, CDR1 is WSHSY and CDR2 is SAAADI. V lost 0 bases and J lost 10, with 10 bases in between.

This clonotype was seen at least ten times. The chain is built from TRBV29-1 and TRBJ2-5; TRBD1 is a possible D gene (5 bases). With 7 bases removed from V and 1 base from J, the gap between germline ends came to 10 bases. The CDR3 totals 12 residues. Germline V gene sequence: CDR1 SQVTM, CDR2 ANQGSEA. Here the CDR3 reads CSGSQGQETQYF. Here the CDR3 DNA reads TGCAGCGGGAGTCAGGGCCAAGAGACCCAGTACTTC.

This clonotype was detected many times. The chain recombines TRBV20-1 with TRBJ2-7; D gene unclear. Trimming removed 6 bases from V and 2 bases from J, with 17 bases in between. The CDR3 length is 14 residues. CDR1 is DFQATT and CDR2 is SNEGSKA in the germline V gene (reference sequence). The CDR3 nucleotides are TGCAGTGCCTCTCGACCTTTTATTCCCTACGAGCAGTACTTC. This translates into CSASRPFIPYEQYF.

There are many counts of this clonotype. The J gene is TRBJ1-6, the V gene TRBV29-1, with unresolved D. V lost 1 base and J 10 bases, leaving 11 bases between the germline ends. CDR1 and CDR2 (germline): SQVTM, ANQGSEA. The CDR3 consists of 13 residues. CDR3 protein: CSVEVSRGSPLHF. The CDR3 coding sequence is TGCAGCGTTGAAGTCTCTCGAGGATCACCCCTCCACTTT.

This clonotype was recorded at least ten times. The chain uses TRBV29-1 and TRBJ2-6; D not resolved. The CDR3 consists of 15 residues. V was trimmed by 7 bases and J by 0 bases, leaving 13 bases between them. CDR1 and CDR2 (germline): SQVTM, ANQGSEA. CDR3 DNA: TGCAGCGGTGTGTTTAGGAACTCTGGGGCCAACGTCCTGACTTTC. Translating gives CSGVFRNSGANVLTF.

At least ten counts were recorded for this clonotype. This sequence joins TRBV7-2 and TRBJ1-2; the D gene is possibly TRBD1 (6 bases). V was clipped by 2 bases and J by 4 bases, with 14 bases between them. The length of the CDR3 is 15 residues. Germline CDR1 and CDR2: SGHTA and FQGNSA. The CDR3 here is CASSLHNGGPYGYTF. The DNA of the CDR3 is TGTGCCAGCAGCTTACACAATGGGGGGCCCTATGGCTACACCTTC.

Ten or more counts support this clonotype. This rearrangement joins TRBV7-3 to TRBJ2-1, with D perhaps TRBD2 (6 bases). The germline V gene has CDR1 SGHTA and CDR2 FQGTGA. Deletions cut 2 bases from V and 5 bases from J, with 25 bases between. The CDR3 is made up of 19 amino acids. The CDR3 sequence is CASSLGQPLLGGSHNEQFF. The CDR3, as DNA: TGTGCCAGCAGCTTAGGGCAGCCTTTACTTGGGGGGAGCCACAATGAGCAGTTCTTC.

This clonotype was picked up many times. This chain links TRBV15 with TRBJ2-7; no definite D call. Trimming cost V 0 bases and J 0 bases, with 9 bases left between them. Germline V CDR1 and CDR2: LNHNV, YYDKDF (reference sequence). The length of the CDR3 is 15 residues. CDR3 amino acids: CATSRDLGNSYEQYF. CDR3 nucleotides: TGTGCCACCAGCAGAGATCTAGGTAACTCCTACGAGCAGTACTTC.

This clonotype was observed at least ten times. This chain joins TRBV5-1 and TRBJ2-7, with D hard to call. CDR1 and CDR2 from the germline V gene are SGHRS and YFSETQ. The CDR3 totals 12 residues. Trimming removed 5 bases from V and 3 bases from J, with 9 bases in between. CDR3 nucleotide sequence: TGCGCCAGCAGACTGGCAGACTACGAGCAGTACTTC. Its translation is CASRLADYEQYF.

Ten or more counts support this clonotype. The genes are TRBV19 and TRBJ2-1; 15 bases fit TRBD2. The CDR3 extends over 19 amino acids. The germline V gene has CDR1 LNHDA and CDR2 SQIVND (reference sequence). V trimming: 3 bases; J trimming: 6 bases; junction bases outside the gene matches: 12. The CDR3 is CASSISRTSGGARPNEQFF. DNA for the CDR3: TGTGCCAGTAGTATCTCACGGACTAGCGGGGGGGCACGGCCCAATGAGCAGTTCTTC.

This clonotype occurred many times. V is TRBV7-2 and J is TRBJ1-4, with 8 positions matching TRBD1. This CDR3 comprises 18 residues. CDR1 is SGHTA, CDR2 FQGNSA, per germline. Unmatched junction bases numbered 15, after V lost 5 bases and J lost 4 bases. In DNA form, the CDR3 reads TGTGCCAGCAGCCCCCAGGGTCGCAGGGGGCGGGGTAATGAAAAACTGTTTTTT. Translated: CASSPQGRRGRGNEKLFF.

By share, this clonotype counts as medium-sized. V is TRBV9 and J is TRBJ1-5; no firm D call. CDR3 length: 13 residues. Germline V gene lookup returns CDR1 SGDLS and CDR2 YYNGEE. V lost 3 bases, J lost 4 bases, and 8 bases lay in between. The CDR3 region is CASSGTENQPQHF. The CDR3 region has the DNA TGTGCCAGCAGCGGGACGGAGAATCAGCCCCAGCATTTT.

The sample holds many counts of this clonotype. CDR3 nucleotide sequence: TGCAGTGCTTACCCTAGCGGGAGGGCCGATGAGCAGTTCTTC. Its protein is CSAYPSGRADEQFF. The genes are TRBV20-1 and TRBJ2-1; TRBD2 agrees at 12 bases. Germline CDR1 DFQATT, CDR2 SNEGSKA (reference sequence). The CDR3 sequence is 14 residues long. J lost 8 bases, V lost 5 bases, and 7 bases had no gene match.

This clonotype ranks as medium-sized (0.01 to 0.1%). This rearrangement joins TRBV5-1 to TRBJ1-6, with 7 bases aligning to TRBD1. The CDR3 has 15 amino acids. Germline-derived CDR1 and CDR2 are SGHRS and YFSETQ. Trimming took 5 bases from V and 7 from J; bases not matched to a gene: 9. CDR3 DNA sequence: TGCGCCAGCAGGAATGGACAGGCCGTAAATTCACCCCTCCACTTT. Translation: CASRNGQAVNSPLHF.

This clonotype has a count of ten or more. This chain links TRBV7-2 with TRBJ2-1, with D perhaps TRBD2 (6 bases). The germline gives CDR1 SGHTA, CDR2 FQGNSA. V was trimmed by 2 bases and J by 14 bases, leaving 16 bases between them. The CDR3 contains 13 residues. In DNA form, the CDR3 reads TGTGCCAGCAGCTTAATGGCGGGACCCCAGGAGTTCTTC. Its protein is CASSLMAGPQEFF.